Listed below are T cell receptor beta chains from one sample, sequenced in a study of blood T cell repertoires in COVID-19. Method: immunoSEQ multiplex PCR; TCRdb's copy keeps in-frame clones and lacks some. The sample lists 190,000 or so clones; around 90% were seen once. Sample: PBMCs or T cells enriched from blood (not recorded which). These receptors all come from a woman in her thirties who had recovered from COVID-19. Each CDR3 is given with its conserved first and last residue. The order of the fields is D gene, J gene, clone size, CDR3 length, V gene, CDR3 protein, CDR3 DNA. A D gene is named only where the DNA matches it firmly. Part of the rows lack a size; the others show once, few, many or a class for expanded clones.

TRBD1 | TRBJ2-1 | few | 13 | TRBV7-3 | CASSFTGGNEQFF | TGTGCCAGCAGCTTCACAGGGGGTAATGAGCAGTTCTTC
TRBD1 | TRBJ2-5 | . | 16 | TRBV4-3 | CASSQNLMTGQETQYF | TGCGCCAGCAGCCAAAACCTTATGACAGGGCAGGAGACCCAGTACTTC
. | TRBJ2-7 | . | 11 | TRBV7-8 | CASSLTGEQYF | TGTGCCAGCAGTCTAACAGGGGAGCAGTACTTC
. | TRBJ2-5 | . | 13 | TRBV18 | CASSPTVLGTQYF | TGTGCCAGCTCACCGACTGTTCTGGGGACCCAGTACTTC
. | TRBJ1-1 | . | 11 | TRBV19 | CASSIGTEAFF | TGTGCCAGTAGTATCGGTACTGAAGCTTTCTTT
TRBD2 | TRBJ2-1 | . | 14 | TRBV9 | CASSVDTSGNEQFF | TGTGCCAGCAGCGTAGACACTAGCGGCAATGAGCAGTTCTTC
TRBD2 | TRBJ2-1 | . | 15 | TRBV7-9 | CASSPAGDGYNEQFF | TGTGCCAGCAGCCCAGCGGGAGATGGATACAATGAGCAGTTCTTC
TRBD2 | TRBJ2-6 | . | 16 | TRBV7-6 | CASSLARGSGANVLTF | TGTGCCAGCAGCTTAGCGCGGGGGTCTGGGGCCAACGTCCTGACTTTC
. | TRBJ2-1 | . | 15 | TRBV7-2 | CASSLVSAPRPEQFF | TGTGCCAGCAGCTTAGTGTCGGCTCCCAGGCCTGAGCAGTTCTTC
. | TRBJ2-7 | . | 12 | TRBV4-1 | CASSHLGLEQYF | TGCGCCAGCAGCCATCTGGGACTCGAGCAGTACTTC
. | TRBJ1-2 | . | 15 | TRBV27 | CASSRRGSPFYGYTF | TGTGCCAGCAGCCGGCGGGGGTCCCCTTTTTATGGCTACACCTTC
TRBD1 | TRBJ1-1 | . | 15 | TRBV7-2 | CASSPRWQGDTEAFF | TGTGCCAGCAGCCCTCGTTGGCAGGGGGACACTGAAGCTTTCTTT
TRBD1 | TRBJ2-7 | . | 13 | TRBV19 | CASRSTGPYEQYF | TGTGCCAGTCGTTCGACAGGGCCCTACGAGCAGTACTTC
. | TRBJ1-5 | . | 14 | TRBV7-6 | CASSLESVSQPQHF | TGTGCCAGCAGCTTAGAGTCGGTCTCTCAGCCCCAGCATTTT
TRBD1 | TRBJ2-5 | few | 14 | TRBV5-5 | CASTEAGGLETQYF | TGTGCCAGCACTGAAGCAGGGGGCTTAGAGACCCAGTACTTC
TRBD1 | TRBJ1-1 | . | 14 | TRBV18 | CASSKTGKNTEAFF | TGTGCCAGCTCCAAGACAGGGAAGAACACTGAAGCTTTCTTT
. | TRBJ1-4 | . | 13 | TRBV6-5 | CASSYQRFEKLFF | TGTGCCAGCAGTTACCAGCGATTTGAAAAACTGTTTTTT
. | TRBJ1-2 | few | 13 | TRBV4-2 | CASSQDEGTLDTF | TGTGCCAGCAGCCAAGATGAGGGCACTCTCGACACCTTC
TRBD2 | TRBJ2-1 | . | 17 | TRBV5-1 | CASSPGLAGDRAYEQFF | TGCGCCAGCAGCCCTGGACTAGCGGGGGATCGAGCATATGAGCAGTTCTTC
TRBD1 | TRBJ1-3 | . | 17 | TRBV27 | CASSLVGQGEFENTIYF | TGTGCCAGCAGTTTAGTCGGGCAGGGGGAATTCGAAAACACCATATATTTT
TRBD2 | TRBJ2-1 | few | 18 | TRBV25-1 | CASSEDDPGIVGGNEQFF | TGTGCCAGCAGTGAAGACGATCCAGGGATTGTGGGGGGGAATGAGCAGTTCTTC
. | TRBJ2-2 | many | 14 | TRBV7-9 | CASSLEPRTGELFF | TGTGCCAGCAGCTTAGAGCCGCGAACCGGGGAGCTGTTTTTT
. | TRBJ1-1 | . | 13 | TRBV10-3 | CAIKGTADAEAFF | TGTGCCATCAAAGGGACTGCGGACGCTGAAGCTTTCTTT
TRBD2 | TRBJ2-3 | . | 18 | TRBV4-1 | CASSQESLAGASTDTQYF | TGCGCCAGCAGCCAAGAATCCCTAGCGGGGGCTAGCACAGATACGCAGTATTTT
TRBD1 | TRBJ1-1 | . | 14 | TRBV19 | CASSRQGQTTEAFF | TGTGCCAGTAGTCGACAGGGTCAAACTACTGAAGCTTTCTTT
. | TRBJ2-3 | . | 14 | TRBV11-3 | CASSPQLSTDTQYF | TGTGCCAGCAGCCCACAGTTGAGCACAGATACGCAGTATTTT
TRBD2 | TRBJ2-7 | . | 19 | TRBV19 | CASSIPPGTSGSSSYEQYF | TGTGCCAGTAGTATCCCACCCGGGACTAGCGGGAGTAGCTCCTACGAGCAGTACTTC
TRBD2 | TRBJ2-1 | . | 17 | TRBV3-1/TRBV3-2 | CASSRGGTSSGRGEQFF | TGTGCCAGCAGCCGTGGCGGGACTAGTAGTGGGCGGGGTGAGCAGTTCTTC
TRBD2 | TRBJ2-7 | . | 16 | TRBV12-5 | CASGSVAGGPNYEQYF | TGTGCTAGTGGTTCCGTAGCGGGAGGGCCCAATTACGAGCAGTACTTC
TRBD2 | TRBJ2-1 | . | 14 | TRBV2 | CASAGGDGYNEQFF | TGTGCCAGCGCGGGAGGGGACGGCTACAATGAGCAGTTCTTC
. | TRBJ2-6 | few | 15 | TRBV6-4 | CASSEEGPGANVLTF | TGTGCCAGCAGTGAGGAGGGGCCTGGGGCCAACGTCCTGACTTTC
. | TRBJ1-2 | . | 14 | TRBV3-1/TRBV3-2 | CASSQGISTYGYTF | TGTGCCAGCAGCCAAGGCATTTCTACCTATGGCTACACCTTC
. | TRBJ2-3 | . | 15 | TRBV29-1 | CSVEGRQGNTDTQYF | TGCAGCGTTGAAGGTCGGCAGGGGAACACAGATACGCAGTATTTT
. | TRBJ1-6 | . | 13 | TRBV19 | CASKVQGGSPLHF | TGTGCCAGTAAGGTGCAGGGAGGCTCACCCCTCCACTTT
. | TRBJ2-5 | . | 13 | TRBV11-3 | CASSLASEETQYF | TGTGCCAGCAGCTTAGCCAGCGAAGAGACCCAGTACTTC
TRBD2 | TRBJ2-5 | . | 19 | TRBV4-3 | CASSQEKGLAGGPQETQYF | TGCGCCAGCAGCCAAGAGAAGGGACTAGCGGGAGGCCCTCAAGAGACCCAGTACTTC
TRBD1 | TRBJ1-2 | few | 15 | TRBV9 | CASSVLGGQGEGYTF | TGTGCCAGCAGCGTACTCGGGGGACAGGGTGAAGGCTACACCTTC
. | TRBJ1-3 | . | 13 | TRBV5-1 | CASSVSSGNTIYF | TGCGCCAGCAGCGTATCCTCTGGAAACACCATATATTTT
TRBD1 | TRBJ2-1 | few | 13 | TRBV2 | CASSSDRGYEQFF | TGTGCCAGCAGTAGTGACAGGGGTTATGAGCAGTTCTTC
TRBD1 | TRBJ1-2 | . | 14 | TRBV7-2 | CASSLAGTVYGYTF | TGTGCCAGCAGCTTAGCCGGGACAGTTTATGGCTACACCTTC
TRBD1 | TRBJ1-2 | once | 14 | TRBV6-5 | CASSRDSINYGYTF | TGTGCCAGCAGCCGGGACAGCATCAACTATGGCTACACCTTC
TRBD1 | TRBJ1-5 | . | 15 | TRBV7-2 | CASSPGDRYNQPQHF | TGTGCCAGCAGCCCGGGGGACAGGTACAATCAGCCCCAGCATTTT
TRBD1 | TRBJ1-6 | . | 14 | TRBV7-6 | CASSLGGTGAPLHF | TGTGCCAGCAGCTTAGGAGGGACAGGGGCACCCCTCCACTTT
TRBD1 | TRBJ2-4 | . | 14 | TRBV24-1 | CATSDLGQGHIQYF | TGTGCCACCAGTGATTTAGGACAGGGGCACATTCAGTACTTC
. | TRBJ1-3 | . | 15 | TRBV7-2 | CASSIVQGAGNTIYF | TGTGCCAGCAGCATCGTACAGGGCGCTGGAAACACCATATATTTT